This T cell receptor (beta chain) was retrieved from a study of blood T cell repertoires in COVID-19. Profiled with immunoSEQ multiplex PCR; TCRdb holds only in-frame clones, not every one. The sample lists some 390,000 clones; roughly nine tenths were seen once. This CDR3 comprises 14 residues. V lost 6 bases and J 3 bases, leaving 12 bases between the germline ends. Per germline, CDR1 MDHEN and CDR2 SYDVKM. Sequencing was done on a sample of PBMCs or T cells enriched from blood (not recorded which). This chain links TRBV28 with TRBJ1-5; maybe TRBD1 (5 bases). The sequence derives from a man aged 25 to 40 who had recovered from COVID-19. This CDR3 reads CASSLGQANQPQHF. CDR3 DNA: TGTGCCAGCAGCCTTGGACAAGCCAATCAGCCCCAGCATTTT. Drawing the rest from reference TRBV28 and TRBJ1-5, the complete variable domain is DVKVTQSSRYLVKRTGEKVFLECVQDMDHENMFWYRQDPGLGLRLIYFSYDVKMKEKGDIPEGYSVSREKKERFSLILESASTNQTSMYLCASSLGQANQPQHFGDGTRLSIL.